One and the same sample provided the 5 T cell receptor beta chains below, sequenced in a study of memory CD4+ T cells and cytomegalovirus serostatus. Single viable CD3+CD4+CD8-CD45RO+ cells were sorted as the memory CD4+ T cells. Profiling relied on immunoSEQ multiplex PCR, and the TCRdb table lists in-frame clones only, not all of them. In the table there are 48,000 or so clones, around four fifths of which are singletons. The sample consisted of memory CD4+ T cells from blood. These receptors were taken from an adult in good health and CMV-seronegative.

A few counts support this clone. V and J are TRBV19 and TRBJ2-1, with 9 bases that match TRBD1. This CDR3 contains 14 residues. The J segment lost 4 bases and the V segment lost 4 bases, leaving 2 bases of the junction unmatched. CDR1 and CDR2 (germline): LNHDA, SQIVND (reference sequence). The CDR3 spells CASSTGTGYNEQFF. The CDR3 nucleotides are TGTGCCAGTAGTACCGGGACAGGGTACAATGAGCAGTTCTTC.

The chain uses TRBV30 and TRBJ1-5; 7 nucleotides align to TRBD1. V lost 3 bases to trimming and J lost 3 bases; unmatched junction nucleotides: 8. The CDR3 runs to 15 residues. Germline values: CDR1 GTSNPN, CDR2 SVGIG (reference sequence). CDR3 amino acids: CAWRQGTAINQPQHF. CDR3 in DNA: TGTGCCTGGAGGCAAGGGACAGCAATCAATCAGCCCCAGCATTTT. Full variable domain (remainder filled in from reference TRBV30 and TRBJ1-5): SQTIHQWPATLVQPVGSPLSLECTVEGTSNPNLYWYRQAAGRGLQLLFYSVGIGQISSEVPQNLSASRPQDRQFILSSKKLLLSDSGFYLCAWRQGTAINQPQHFGDGTRLSIL.

This chain uses TRBV6-1 with TRBJ2-2; unclear D gene. Germline V gene lookup returns CDR1 MNHNS and CDR2 SASEGT. V was cut by 1 base and J by 0 bases, with 6 bases left in between. The CDR3 contains 15 residues. The CDR3 DNA reads TGTGCCAGCAGTGAAGTTGGCGCGAACACCGGGGAGCTGTTTTTT. It yields the protein CASSEVGANTGELFF.

The gene calls are TRBV11-2 and TRBJ2-4; D ambiguous. With 6 bases removed from V and 1 base from J, the gap between germline ends came to 13 bases. The CDR3 runs to 15 residues. Germline V CDR1 and CDR2: SGHAT, FQNNGV. CDR3 protein: CASSHPPPAKNIQYF. For the CDR3, the DNA is TGTGCCAGCAGTCACCCCCCACCGGCCAAAAACATTCAGTACTTC.

The CDR3 region is CASSSGLAGGGETQYF. The CDR3 DNA reads TGTGCCAGCAGCTCAGGACTAGCGGGAGGGGGGGAGACCCAGTACTTC. The chain links TRBV11-2 to TRBJ2-5, with TRBD2 matching over 15 bases. Germline CDR1 is SGHAT and CDR2 is FQNNGV. V dropped 4 bases and J dropped 5; count of bases not matched to a gene: 5. This CDR3 spans 16 amino acids.